Following are 7 T cell receptor beta chains from one sample sequenced in a study of blood T cell repertoires in COVID-19. The assay was immunoSEQ multiplex PCR, and TCRdb's table has in-frame clones only and misses some. The sample yields 200,000 to 250,000 clones, about 85% seen once. Sequencing was performed on PBMCs or T cells enriched from blood (not recorded which). These receptors came from a woman under 40 with acute COVID-19.

The J gene is TRBJ2-5, the V gene TRBV3-1 (or the pseudogene TRBV3-2), with D unresolved. The germline gives CDR1 LGHDT, CDR2 YNNKEL (reference sequence). V was trimmed by 0 bases and J by 5 bases, leaving 4 bases between them. The CDR3 is made up of 12 amino acids. CDR3 protein: CASSQDRETQYF. The CDR3 nucleotides read TGTGCCAGCAGCCAAGATCGGGAGACCCAGTACTTC.

CDR3 in DNA: TGCGCCAGCAGCTTGCCGGGGGATGGCTACACCTTC. Its translation is CASSLPGDGYTF. The chain couples TRBV5-1 to TRBJ1-2; possible D gene TRBD1, 5 bases. This CDR3 comprises 12 residues. CDR1 SGHRS and CDR2 YFSETQ come from the germline V gene. V was trimmed by 1 base and J by 6 bases, leaving 7 bases between them.

The chain combines TRBV10-1 with TRBJ1-2; D ambiguous. V was shortened by 0 bases and J by 4 bases, with 6 bases between the two germline ends. In germline, CDR1 is WNHNN, CDR2 SYGVQD (reference sequence). The length of the CDR3 is 13 residues. The CDR3, as DNA: TGCGCCAGCAGTGAGTCGGCCTCCTATGGCTACACCTTC. As protein: CASSESASYGYTF.

This chain joins TRBV7-9 and TRBJ2-1; tentatively, D is TRBD2 (5 bases). Trimming took off 1 base at V and 0 bases at J, with 7 bases between the two ends. The germline CDR1 and CDR2 sequences are SEHNR and FQNEAQ (reference sequence). This CDR3 region has 15 residues. This CDR3 is CASSLGTFSYNEQFF. The DNA for the CDR3 is TGTGCCAGCAGCTTAGGGACTTTCTCCTACAATGAGCAGTTCTTC.

Regarding this clone: This could be a read error, since a much larger clone is one nucleotide away. This sequence joins TRBV6-5 and TRBJ2-7; D gene unclear. This CDR3 contains 11 residues. From germline, CDR1 is MNHEY and CDR2 SVGAGI. V lost 8 bases and J 2 bases, leaving 7 bases between the germline ends. The CDR3 nucleotides read TGTGCCAGCGGCTCCACCTACGAGCAGTACTTC. Protein: CASGSTYEQYF.

The J gene is TRBJ2-3, the V gene TRBV7-3; 8 nucleotides line up with TRBD1. The J segment lost 1 base and the V segment lost 3 bases, leaving 0 bases of the junction unmatched. This CDR3 comprises 14 residues. Germline CDR1 is SGHTA and CDR2 is FQGTGA. The DNA for the CDR3 is TGTGCCAGCAGCTTGACAGGGGGCACAGATACGCAGTATTTT. Translating gives CASSLTGGTDTQYF.

This chain uses TRBV4-1 with TRBJ2-1; 7 bases are a match to TRBD2. The CDR3 totals 18 residues. Per the germline V gene, CDR1 is MGHRA and CDR2 is YSYEKL. With V trimmed by 0 bases and J by 0 bases, 8 bases remained unmatched. In DNA form, the CDR3 reads TGCGCCAGCAGCCAAGATTGGCTAGCGGCAAGCTCCTACAATGAGCAGTTCTTC. Protein: CASSQDWLAASSYNEQFF.